The 23 T cell receptor beta chains below come from one sample, sequenced in a study of T cell responses to AZD1222 COVID-19 vaccine. Profiled with immunoSEQ multiplex PCR; TCRdb holds only in-frame clones, not every one. The sample has roughly 99,000 clones, about 85% seen once. The sequenced sample was peripheral blood, obtained on day 0 of AZD1222 vaccination. The receptors derive from an adult in good health.

The rearrangement uses TRBV5-1 and TRBJ1-3; D not resolved. CDR1 and CDR2 from the germline V gene are SGHRS and YFSETQ. Trimming removed 5 bases at V and 0 bases at J, with 9 bases between. The CDR3 is 14 amino acids. CDR3 loop: CASRTENSGNTIYF. CDR3 DNA: TGCGCCAGCAGAACAGAGAACTCTGGAAACACCATATATTTT. Supplemented by reference TRBV5-1 and TRBJ1-3, the full variable domain reads KAGVTQTPRYLIKTRGQQVTLSCSPISGHRSVSWYQQTPGQGLQFLFEYFSETQRNKGNFPGRFSGRQFSNSRSEMNVSTLELGDSALYLCASRTENSGNTIYFGEGSWLTVV.

This clone was seen only once. This chain joins TRBV4-1 and TRBJ1-4; D not certain. This CDR3 comprises 15 residues. The V gene lost 1 base and the J gene lost 0 bases, with 6 bases spanning the gap. Germline-derived CDR1 and CDR2 are MGHRA and YSYEKL. The CDR3 region is CASSQGYATNEKLFF. DNA for the CDR3: TGCGCCAGCAGCCAAGGGTATGCAACTAATGAAAAACTGTTTTTT.

The V and J genes are TRBV18 and TRBJ1-1; no firm D call. CDR1 KGHSH and CDR2 LQKENI come from the germline V gene. V dropped 6 bases and J dropped 3 bases, with 11 bases sitting between them. CDR3 length equals 13 residues. This CDR3 is CASSQARDTEAFF. The DNA for the CDR3 is TGTGCCAGCTCCCAAGCGAGGGACACTGAAGCTTTCTTT.

The J gene is TRBJ1-5, the V gene TRBV10-3; 7 positions agree with TRBD1. This CDR3 region has 15 residues. The germline V gene encodes CDR1 ENHRY and CDR2 SYGVKD. Trimming cost V 6 bases and J 1 base; bases outside gene matches: 6. CDR3 sequence: CAISDREGSNQPQHF. The CDR3 bases are TGTGCCATCAGCGACAGGGAGGGGAGCAATCAGCCCCAGCATTTT.

The genes are TRBV20-1 and TRBJ2-3, with TRBD2 matching over 11 bases. The CDR3 covers 14 residues. The ends lost 3 bases at V and 4 bases at J; junction bases unmatched: 3. Germline CDR1 and CDR2: DFQATT and SNEGSKA (reference sequence). The CDR3: CSASIAGGPDTQYF. CDR3 nucleotides: TGCAGTGCTAGTATAGCGGGGGGGCCAGATACGCAGTATTTT.

The chain couples TRBV7-3 to TRBJ1-5; no definite D call. Germline CDR1 SGHTA, CDR2 FQGTGA. This CDR3 has 13 residues. V lost 1 base to trimming and J lost 0 bases, with 1 base between them. CDR3 amino acids: CASSLNSNQPQHF. The CDR3 DNA is TGTGCCAGCAGCTTAAATAGCAATCAGCCCCAGCATTTT. Filled out from reference TRBV7-3 and TRBJ1-5, the complete variable domain reads GAGVSQTPSNKVTEKGKYVELRCDPISGHTALYWYRQSLGQGPEFLIYFQGTGAADDSGLPNDRFFAVRPEGSVSTLKIQRTERGDSAVYLCASSLNSNQPQHFGDGTRLSIL.

The chain combines TRBV28 with TRBJ1-5; D is unresolved. CDR3 size: 12 residues. V gave up 6 bases and J gave up 3 bases, with 6 bases separating them. CDR1 is MDHEN and CDR2 is SYDVKM in the germline V gene. CDR3 loop: CASRINNQPQHF. CDR3 coding DNA: TGTGCCAGCAGAATAAACAATCAGCCCCAGCATTTT.

CDR3 residues: CSVNKGVGYTF. CDR3 in DNA: TGCAGTGTTAATAAGGGGGTCGGCTACACCTTC. The genes are TRBV20-1 and TRBJ1-2, with D possibly matching TRBD1 (6 bases). The CDR3 covers 11 residues. The germline V gene encodes CDR1 DFQATT and CDR2 SNEGSKA (reference sequence). The germline V and J ends were trimmed by 7 bases and 8 bases, with 14 bases remaining between them.

This clone has just a few counts. The chain is built from TRBV7-3 and TRBJ2-1; D is possibly TRBD1 (6 bases). V lost 3 bases to trimming and J lost 0 bases, with 9 bases between them. Per germline, CDR1 SGHTA and CDR2 FQGTGA. This CDR3 has 15 residues. In DNA, the CDR3 is TGTGCCAGCAGCTTGGACAGCAGCTCCTACAATGAGCAGTTCTTC. Amino acid sequence: CASSLDSSSYNEQFF.

This clone showed up just once. V usage is TRBV6-2 or TRBV6-3 and J usage is TRBJ1-3; D is possibly TRBD1 (6 bases). This CDR3 has 17 residues. The germline CDR1 and CDR2 sequences are MNHEY and SVGEGT. V was pared by 6 bases and J by 0 bases, with 18 bases between. The chain's CDR3 is CASSPLYRANSGNTIYF. CDR3 bases: TGTGCCAGCAGCCCTCTTTACAGGGCTAACTCTGGAAACACCATATATTTT.

This clone was picked up one time. CDR3 in DNA: TGTGCCAGCAGCTTTGTCCAGGGAGGCATTCAGTACTTC. Translated, it gives CASSFVQGGIQYF. The genes are TRBV11-2 and TRBJ2-4; a weak D match, TRBD2 (6 bases). The CDR3 has 13 residues. V lost 3 bases and J 9 bases, leaving 12 bases between the germline ends. CDR1 is SGHAT and CDR2 is FQNNGV in the germline V gene.

This chain connects TRBV7-7 to TRBJ2-5, with unresolved D. The V and J ends lost 5 bases and 9 bases respectively, with 16 bases between them. Germline lookup yields CDR1 SSHAT and CDR2 FNYEAQ (reference sequence). The length of the CDR3 is 13 residues. This CDR3 is CASSPGQQRPQYF. The CDR3 DNA is TGTGCCAGCAGCCCTGGGCAACAAAGGCCCCAGTACTTC.

V is TRBV28 and J is TRBJ1-1, with unresolved D. Trimming pared 1 base from V and 10 bases from J, leaving 10 bases between. The germline gives CDR1 MDHEN, CDR2 SYDVKM. The CDR3 consists of 12 residues. The CDR3 protein is CASSLFVEGAFF. Here the CDR3 DNA reads TGTGCCAGCAGTTTATTCGTGGAGGGAGCTTTCTTT.

This clone was observed a handful of times. This chain joins TRBV30 and TRBJ1-4; D remains unclear. This CDR3 is 14 amino acids long. CDR1 GTSNPN and CDR2 SVGIG come from the germline V gene (reference sequence). V shed 0 bases and J shed 4 bases, with 9 bases lying between them. The CDR3 sequence: CAWSVDGGNEKLFF. As DNA, the CDR3 is TGTGCCTGGAGTGTGGACGGTGGTAATGAAAAACTGTTTTTT.

This clone was recorded only once. The chain combines TRBV11-2 with TRBJ1-2, with TRBD1 as a possible D gene (6 bases). The ends were cut back, 5 bases at V and 0 bases at J, with 13 bases in the middle. The germline V gene has CDR1 SGHAT and CDR2 FQNNGV. The CDR3 is made up of 15 amino acids. The CDR3 region has the DNA TGTGCCAGCAGCGCGGGACACCGAGCTAACTATGGCTACACCTTC. Its translation: CASSAGHRANYGYTF.

This clone turned up a few times. The rearrangement joins TRBV10-3 to TRBJ2-3, with D perhaps being TRBD1 or TRBD2 (6 bases each). V was clipped by 10 bases and J by 0 bases, with 14 bases between them. Germline V gene sequence: CDR1 ENHRY, CDR2 SYGVKD. The CDR3 runs to 14 residues. CDR3 coding DNA: TGTGCCACTCTTACGGGGGCAAGCACAGATACGCAGTATTTT. Its protein product is CATLTGASTDTQYF.

The chain uses TRBV23-1 and TRBJ1-6; weak D call: TRBD1 (6 bases). TRBV23-1 qualifies as an ORF whose function is uncertain. V was shortened by 2 bases and J by 6 bases, with 14 bases between the two germline ends. The CDR3 is made up of 16 amino acids. CDR3 amino acids: CASSQTGDRTNSPLHF. The CDR3 DNA reads as TGCGCCAGCAGTCAAACGGGCGACAGGACTAATTCACCCCTCCACTTT.

This chain joins TRBV28 and TRBJ2-1; a weak D match, TRBD1 (6 bases). V was shortened by 6 bases and J by 7 bases, with 19 bases between the two germline ends. The CDR3 consists of 15 residues. The germline V gene has CDR1 MDHEN and CDR2 SYDVKM. The CDR3 DNA reads TGTGCCAGCAGGCCCGGGGCAGGGGAGAATAATGAGCAGTTCTTC. Translated, it gives CASRPGAGENNEQFF.

Worth noting for this clone: An end of the junction differs from the germline gene, which may be a read error. The chain has TRBV15 and TRBJ2-5; D tentatively fits TRBD1 or TRBD2 (5 bases each). This CDR3 has 14 amino acids. Germline CDR1 reads LNHNV; CDR2 reads YYDKDF (reference sequence). CDR3 residues: CATGRGGVRGTQYF. The CDR3, as DNA: TGTGCCACCGGCAGAGGTGGGGTGAGGGGGACCCAGTACTTC.

The rearrangement links TRBV5-1 to TRBJ2-4; a possible D gene is TRBD2 (6 bases). This CDR3 contains 14 residues. Germline values: CDR1 SGHRS, CDR2 YFSETQ. The V and J ends lost 4 bases and 6 bases respectively, with 14 bases between them. CDR3 residues: CASSVSGVLNIQYF. The DNA of the CDR3 is TGCGCCAGCAGCGTTTCGGGGGTCCTAAACATTCAGTACTTC.

The chain employs TRBV15 and TRBJ1-3; the D is unclear. Germline loops: CDR1 LNHNV, CDR2 YYDKDF (reference sequence). The CDR3 consists of 17 residues. V was pared by 3 bases and J by 4 bases, with 19 bases between. The CDR3 spells CATSSASMRALGNTIYF. The CDR3 nucleotides are TGTGCCACCAGCAGTGCCTCAATGAGGGCATTAGGAAACACCATATATTTT. The whole variable domain, filled in from reference TRBV15 and TRBJ1-3, reads DAMVIQNPRYQVTQFGKPVTLSCSQTLNHNVMYWYQQKSSQAPKLLFHYYDKDFNNEADTPDNFQSRRPNTSFCFLDIRSPGLGDTAMYLCATSSASMRALGNTIYFGEGSWLTVV.

The J gene is TRBJ1-4, the V gene TRBV7-9; D call uncertain. The germline gives CDR1 SEHNR, CDR2 FQNEAQ (reference sequence). V was clipped by 2 bases and J by 0 bases, with 10 bases between them. The CDR3 contains 16 residues. For the CDR3, the DNA is TGTGCCAGCAGCTTAAGAACAGATGCAACTAATGAAAAACTGTTTTTT. Its protein product is CASSLRTDATNEKLFF.

V gene TRBV18 combines with J gene TRBJ2-2, with 9 bases matching TRBD2. The CDR3 spans 17 residues. CDR1 and CDR2 (germline): KGHSH, LQKENI. V lost 3 bases, J lost 4 bases, and 9 bases stayed unmatched. The CDR3 DNA is TGTGCCAGCTCACCTCTACCTAGCGGGACTGGCACCGGGGAGCTGTTTTTT. Amino acids: CASSPLPSGTGTGELFF.